The 21 T cell receptor beta chains listed next were all sequenced from one sample in a study of blood T cell repertoires in COVID-19. The repertoire was sequenced with immunoSEQ multiplex PCR; TCRdb's copy has only in-frame clones and lacks some. Of some 100,000 clones detected, 92% appear once; the ten largest clones hold 4.5% to 6%. Material for sequencing was peripheral blood. These receptors were obtained from a man aged 65 to 85 with acute or convalescent COVID-19.

The gene calls are TRBV21-1 and TRBJ1-6; no DNA check was done on the table's D call, TRBD1. TRBV21-1 represents a pseudogene. The CDR3 has 19 amino acids. The CDR3 loop is CASSNRAGPPSSYNSPLHF. CDR3 nucleotides: TGTGCCAGCAGCAACAGGGCTGGACCCCCTAGCTCCTATAATTCACCCCTCCACTTT.

The gene calls are TRBV5-1 and TRBJ2-5; 14 bases are shared with TRBD2. With 4 bases clipped from V and 5 bases from J, the junction kept 4 bases outside the gene matches. The CDR3 contains 15 residues. Germline lookup yields CDR1 SGHRS and CDR2 YFSETQ. The CDR3 protein is CASSLGTSGGETQYF. CDR3 nucleotide sequence: TGCGCCAGCAGCCTAGGGACTAGCGGGGGCGAGACCCAGTACTTC.

The chain has TRBV9 and TRBJ2-7; possible D gene TRBD2, 6 bases. Looked up from germline, CDR1 is SGDLS and CDR2 is YYNGEE. Deletions cut 4 bases from V and 5 bases from J, with 19 bases between. The CDR3 is 15 residues long. The CDR3 nucleotides read TGTGCCAGCAGCCCTGACCGGTTAGGGAGGAACGAGCAGTACTTC. Residues: CASSPDRLGRNEQYF.

The rearrangement links TRBV18 to TRBJ2-3, with 8 nucleotides matching TRBD1. CDR3 length equals 15 residues. Germline values: CDR1 KGHSH, CDR2 LQKENI. V gave up 2 bases and J gave up 2 bases; unmatched junction bases: 3. The CDR3, as DNA: TGTGCCAGCTCACCAGGGACAGGAGTCACAGATACGCAGTATTTT. Protein product: CASSPGTGVTDTQYF.

This chain uses TRBV27 with TRBJ1-5; D ambiguous. From germline, CDR1 is MNHEY and CDR2 SMNVEV (reference sequence). V dropped 5 bases and J dropped 4 bases, with 18 bases sitting between them. CDR3 length: 16 amino acids. The CDR3 nucleotides read TGTGCCAGCAGTCCATTTTTAAGCGAAGCAAATCAGCCCCAGCATTTT. Its protein is CASSPFLSEANQPQHF.

In its sample, this clone was seen once. CDR3: CASSRRRGGEKLFF. CDR3 DNA sequence: TGTGCCAGCAGCCGTAGGAGGGGAGGTGAAAAACTGTTTTTT. V is TRBV6-5 and J is TRBJ1-4, with D tentatively TRBD1 (5 bases). Trimming took 6 bases from V and 7 from J, leaving 15 bases between them. The CDR3 is 14 amino acids. Germline V CDR1 and CDR2: MNHEY, SVGAGI.

This clone has a single count. Other DNA sequences of this sample code for an identical CDR3. The rearrangement uses TRBV18 and TRBJ1-1; D uncertain. Germline V gene sequence: CDR1 KGHSH, CDR2 LQKENI. Between the trimmed V and J ends, which lost 2 bases and 1 base, there was a span of 5 bases. The CDR3 sequence is 13 residues long. The DNA for the CDR3 is TGTGCCAGCTCACCAGGGCAGAACACTGAAGCTTTCTTT. It specifies CASSPGQNTEAFF.

This rearrangement joins TRBV24-1 to TRBJ2-3; the D gene is possibly TRBD1 (5 bases). The germline V and J ends were trimmed by 3 bases and 1 base, with 13 bases remaining between them. The CDR3 totals 16 residues. In germline, CDR1 is KGHDR, CDR2 SFDVKD. CDR3 region: CATSDPLGVGTDTQYF. The CDR3 coding sequence is TGTGCCACCAGTGATCCTCTAGGGGTAGGCACAGATACGCAGTATTTT.

This chain joins TRBV9 and TRBJ2-3; D perhaps matches TRBD1 (5 bases). Trimming left V 4 bases short and J 6 bases short, with 18 bases between. The CDR3 loop spans 15 amino acids. The germline CDR1 and CDR2 sequences are SGDLS and YYNGEE. CDR3 coding DNA: TGTGCCAGCAGCAATTGGGGCAGCACAGGTGATACGCAGTATTTT. This translates into CASSNWGSTGDTQYF.

CDR3 in amino acids: CASSYGGRADNEQFF. For the CDR3, the DNA is TGTGCCAGCAGTTACGGCGGGAGGGCGGACAATGAGCAGTTCTTC. This rearrangement joins TRBV6-5 to TRBJ2-1, with 9 bases identical to TRBD2. V lost 2 bases to trimming and J lost 5 bases; unmatched junction nucleotides: 4. The germline V gene encodes CDR1 MNHEY and CDR2 SVGAGI. The CDR3 extends over 15 amino acids.

The V gene is TRBV18, the J gene TRBJ2-3; a weak D match, TRBD2 (5 bases). The germline V gene has CDR1 KGHSH and CDR2 LQKENI. The germline V and J ends were trimmed by 3 bases and 4 bases, with 11 bases remaining between them. The CDR3 is 14 amino acids. The CDR3: CASSPQTGADTQYF. As DNA, the CDR3 is TGTGCCAGCTCACCCCAGACCGGGGCAGATACGCAGTATTTT.

J is TRBJ1-5 and V is TRBV6-6, with D perhaps TRBD1 (5 bases). Trimming shortened V by 2 bases and J by 4 bases, and 9 bases separated the two germline ends. The CDR3 is 14 residues long. The germline V gene has CDR1 MNHNY and CDR2 SVGAGI (reference sequence). The CDR3 bases are TGTGCCAGCAGTTACAGGGGAGGAAATCAGCCCCAGCATTTT. It codes for CASSYRGGNQPQHF.

The chain is built from TRBV14 and TRBJ1-1; 7 nucleotides line up with TRBD1. This CDR3 has 15 amino acids. V lost 1 base to trimming and J lost 7 bases; unmatched junction nucleotides: 9. Germline CDR1 and CDR2: SGHDN and FVKESK. This CDR3 reads CASSQVAGTELEAFF. CDR3 nucleotides: TGTGCCAGCAGCCAAGTGGCCGGGACAGAGCTTGAAGCTTTCTTT.

The chain employs TRBV5-6 and TRBJ1-2, with D unclear. In germline, CDR1 is SGHDT, CDR2 YYEEEE. CDR3 length: 12 amino acids. Deletions cut 4 bases from V and 0 bases from J, with 4 bases between. The CDR3 coding sequence is TGTGCCAGCAGCCGGGCTAACTATGGCTACACCTTC. Encoded protein: CASSRANYGYTF.

This chain joins TRBV2 and TRBJ2-5; tentatively, D is TRBD1 (6 bases). CDR3 size: 12 residues. Germline CDR1 SNHLY, CDR2 FYNNEI. Trimming pared 8 bases from V and 5 bases from J, leaving 12 bases between. DNA of the CDR3: TGTGCCAGCTCAGGGGTTGTCGAGACCCAGTACTTC. Protein product: CASSGVVETQYF.

The chain employs TRBV5-6 and TRBJ1-4, with unresolved D. CDR3 length: 13 residues. V dropped 4 bases and J dropped 10 bases, with 14 bases sitting between them. CDR1 and CDR2 from the germline V gene are SGHDT and YYEEEE. CDR3 DNA: TGTGCCAGCAGCAAGGGAGAGGGCGGAAAACTGTTTTTT. This gives the protein CASSKGEGGKLFF.

This clone came up once. The chain carries TRBV12-3 or TRBV12-4 and TRBJ2-7; 11 bases align to TRBD1. Germline trimming cut 8 bases from V and 6 bases from J; bases unmatched to any gene: 6. This CDR3 has 13 residues. The CDR3 DNA reads TGTGCCAGCTGGGACAGGGGGATAAGCGAGCAGTACTTC. Translated: CASWDRGISEQYF.

This clone was detected a few times. V and J are TRBV15 and TRBJ1-4, with TRBD1 matching over 7 bases. Germline assignment: CDR1 LNHNV and CDR2 YYDKDF (reference sequence). The CDR3 spans 15 residues. V dropped 3 bases and J dropped 4; count of bases not matched to a gene: 5. This chain's CDR3 is CATSRTQGINEKLFF. CDR3 bases: TGTGCCACCAGCAGGACACAGGGGATTAATGAAAAACTGTTTTTT.

This clone was observed a single time. The chain links TRBV5-1 to TRBJ1-1; the match to TRBD1 covers 8 bases. CDR3 length equals 16 residues. After removal of 0 bases from V and 3 bases from J, the junction contained 7 bases not matched to a gene. Looked up from germline, CDR1 is SGHRS and CDR2 is YFSETQ. The CDR3 nucleotides are TGCGCCAGCAGCTTGGGACAGGGGATTTTATACACTGAAGCTTTCTTT. Amino acid sequence: CASSLGQGILYTEAFF.

Worth noting for this clone: Different DNA sequences within this sample yield the same CDR3. V is TRBV13 and J is TRBJ2-2; D might be TRBD2 (6 bases). Per germline, CDR1 PRHDT and CDR2 FYEKMQ (reference sequence). The ends were cut back, 2 bases at V and 4 bases at J, with 11 bases in the middle. This CDR3 spans 15 amino acids. The CDR3 protein is CASSLYGGPTGELFF. The CDR3 region has the DNA TGTGCCAGCAGCTTATACGGGGGTCCCACCGGGGAGCTGTTTTTT.

This clone was seen only once. The V gene is TRBV5-4, the J gene TRBJ2-4, with D perhaps matching TRBD1 (6 bases). The CDR3 has 15 amino acids. From germline, CDR1 is SGHNT and CDR2 YYREEE (reference sequence). Trimming shortened V by 10 bases and J by 0 bases, and 17 bases separated the two germline ends. The CDR3 DNA is TGTGCCTACTCACAGGGCGGGCTAGCCAAAAACATTCAGTACTTC. Translation gives CAYSQGGLAKNIQYF. Using reference TRBV5-4 and TRBJ2-4 for the parts outside the CDR3, the full variable domain is ETGVTQSPTHLIKTRGQQVTLRCSSQSGHNTVSWYQQALGQGPQFIFQYYREEENGRGNFPPRFSGLQFPNYSSELNVNALELDDSALYLCAYSQGGLAKNIQYFGAGTRLSVL.